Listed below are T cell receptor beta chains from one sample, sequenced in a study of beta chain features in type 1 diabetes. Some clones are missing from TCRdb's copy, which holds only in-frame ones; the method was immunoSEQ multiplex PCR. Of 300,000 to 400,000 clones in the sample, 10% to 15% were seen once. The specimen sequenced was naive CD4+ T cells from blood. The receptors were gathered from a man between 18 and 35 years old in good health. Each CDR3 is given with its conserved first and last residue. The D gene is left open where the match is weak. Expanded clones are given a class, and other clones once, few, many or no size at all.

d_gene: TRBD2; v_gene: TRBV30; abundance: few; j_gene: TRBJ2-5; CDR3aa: CAWTPWTSGKEETQYF; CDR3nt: TGTGCCTGGACCCCCTGGACTAGCGGGAAGGAAGAGACCCAGTACTTC
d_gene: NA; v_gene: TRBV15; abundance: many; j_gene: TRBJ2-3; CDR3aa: CATRTPGTDTQYF; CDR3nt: TGTGCCACCAGAACCCCGGGTACAGATACGCAGTATTTT
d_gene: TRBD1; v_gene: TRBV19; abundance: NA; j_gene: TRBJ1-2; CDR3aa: CASRTGADNYGYTF; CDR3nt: TGTGCCAGTAGGACAGGGGCCGATAACTATGGCTACACCTTC
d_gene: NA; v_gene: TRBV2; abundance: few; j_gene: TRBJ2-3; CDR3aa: CASSDDGRSTDTQYF; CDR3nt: TGTGCCAGCAGTGATGACGGGAGAAGCACAGATACGCAGTATTTT
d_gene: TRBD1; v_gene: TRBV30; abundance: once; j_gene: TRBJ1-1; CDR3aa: CAWSVRGQGFTEAFF; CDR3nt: TGTGCCTGGAGTGTACGAGGACAGGGTTTTACTGAAGCTTTCTTT
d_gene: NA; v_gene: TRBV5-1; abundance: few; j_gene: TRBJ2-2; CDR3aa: CASGTLPRGNTGELFF; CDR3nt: TGCGCCAGCGGAACTTTACCTCGGGGTAACACCGGGGAGCTGTTTTTT
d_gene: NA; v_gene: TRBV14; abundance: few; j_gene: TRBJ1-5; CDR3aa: CASSQVEEPQHF; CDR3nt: TGTGCCAGCAGCCAAGTGGAGGAACCCCAGCATTTT
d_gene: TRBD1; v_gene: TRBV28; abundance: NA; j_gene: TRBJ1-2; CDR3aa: CASRSQGQGSGYTF; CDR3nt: TGTGCCAGCAGGTCACAGGGACAGGGGTCTGGCTACACCTTC
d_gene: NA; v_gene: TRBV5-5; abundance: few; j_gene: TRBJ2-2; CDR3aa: CASRSAGNTGELFF; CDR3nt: TGTGCCAGCAGATCTGCCGGGAACACCGGGGAGCTGTTTTTT
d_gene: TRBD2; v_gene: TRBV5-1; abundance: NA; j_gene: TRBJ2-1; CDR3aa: CASSLSTSGSFLLEQFF; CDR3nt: TGCGCCAGCAGCCTCTCGACTAGCGGGAGTTTCCTTTTAGAGCAGTTCTTC
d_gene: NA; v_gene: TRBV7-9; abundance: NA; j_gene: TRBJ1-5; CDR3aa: CASSLASSNQPQHF; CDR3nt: TGTGCCAGCAGCTTAGCCAGTAGCAATCAGCCCCAGCATTTT
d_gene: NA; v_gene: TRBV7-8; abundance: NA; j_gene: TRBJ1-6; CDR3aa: CASSLDRPPLHF; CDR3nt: TGTGCCAGCAGCTTGGACAGACCTCCCCTCCACTTT
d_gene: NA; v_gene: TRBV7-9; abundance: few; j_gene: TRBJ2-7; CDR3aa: CASSLEAPVDEQYF; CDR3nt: TGTGCCAGCAGCTTAGAAGCCCCGGTGGACGAGCAGTACTTC
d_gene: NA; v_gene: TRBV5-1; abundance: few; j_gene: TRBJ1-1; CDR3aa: CASSFQMNTEAFF; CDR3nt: TGCGCCAGCAGCTTTCAGATGAACACTGAAGCTTTCTTT
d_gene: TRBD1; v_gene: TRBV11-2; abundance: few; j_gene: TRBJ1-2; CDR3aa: CASSGGTGGYGYTF; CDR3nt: TGTGCCAGCAGTGGGGGGACAGGGGGCTATGGCTACACCTTC
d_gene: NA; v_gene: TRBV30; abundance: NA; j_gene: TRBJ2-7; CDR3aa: CAWSVPGTPTYEQYF; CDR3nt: TGTGCCTGGAGTGTACCCGGGACACCTACCTACGAGCAGTACTTC
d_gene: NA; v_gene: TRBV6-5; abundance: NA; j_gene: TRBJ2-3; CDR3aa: CASRSVGSTDTQYF; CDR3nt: TGTGCCAGCAGGAGCGTTGGTAGCACAGATACGCAGTATTTT
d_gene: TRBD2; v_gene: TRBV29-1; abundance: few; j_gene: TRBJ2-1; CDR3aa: CSVESFGSGSWRDNEQFF; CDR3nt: TGCAGCGTTGAGTCGTTTGGTAGCGGGAGTTGGAGGGACAATGAGCAGTTCTTC
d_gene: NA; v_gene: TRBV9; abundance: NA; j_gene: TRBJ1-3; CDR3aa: CASSVGGRGTGNTIYF; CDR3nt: TGTGCCAGCAGCGTAGGGGGCAGGGGAACTGGAAACACCATATATTTT
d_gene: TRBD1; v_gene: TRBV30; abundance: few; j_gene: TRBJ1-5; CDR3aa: CAWSVSGGDQPQHF; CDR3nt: TGTGCCTGGAGTGTATCAGGGGGCGATCAGCCCCAGCATTTT
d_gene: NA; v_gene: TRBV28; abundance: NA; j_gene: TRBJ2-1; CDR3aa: CASTSEGENEQFF; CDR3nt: TGTGCCAGCACCTCGGAGGGCGAGAATGAGCAGTTCTTC
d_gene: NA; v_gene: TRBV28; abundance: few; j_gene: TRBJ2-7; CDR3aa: CASSSRRDSSYEQYF; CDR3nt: TGTGCCAGCAGTTCCCGTAGGGACTCCTCCTACGAGCAGTACTTC
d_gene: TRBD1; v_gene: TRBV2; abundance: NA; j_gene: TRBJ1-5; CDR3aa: CASTSTGGFQPQHF; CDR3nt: TGTGCCAGCACCTCGACAGGGGGCTTTCAGCCCCAGCATTTT
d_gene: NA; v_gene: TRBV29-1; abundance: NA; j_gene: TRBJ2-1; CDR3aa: CSVEGGESYNEQFF; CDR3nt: TGCAGCGTTGAAGGGGGAGAATCCTACAATGAGCAGTTCTTC
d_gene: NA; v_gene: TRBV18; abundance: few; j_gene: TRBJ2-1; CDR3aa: CASSPFGLSPYNEQFF; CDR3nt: TGTGCCAGCTCACCTTTCGGACTTTCACCCTACAATGAGCAGTTCTTC
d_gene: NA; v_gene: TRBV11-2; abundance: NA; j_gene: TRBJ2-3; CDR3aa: CASSLGPGQYF; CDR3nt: TGTGCCAGCAGCTTAGGTCCAGGGCAGTATTTT
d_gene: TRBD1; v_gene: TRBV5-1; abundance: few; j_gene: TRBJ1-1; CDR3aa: CASSQGTGIAEAFF; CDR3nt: TGCGCCAGCAGCCAGGGGACAGGGATCGCTGAAGCTTTCTTT